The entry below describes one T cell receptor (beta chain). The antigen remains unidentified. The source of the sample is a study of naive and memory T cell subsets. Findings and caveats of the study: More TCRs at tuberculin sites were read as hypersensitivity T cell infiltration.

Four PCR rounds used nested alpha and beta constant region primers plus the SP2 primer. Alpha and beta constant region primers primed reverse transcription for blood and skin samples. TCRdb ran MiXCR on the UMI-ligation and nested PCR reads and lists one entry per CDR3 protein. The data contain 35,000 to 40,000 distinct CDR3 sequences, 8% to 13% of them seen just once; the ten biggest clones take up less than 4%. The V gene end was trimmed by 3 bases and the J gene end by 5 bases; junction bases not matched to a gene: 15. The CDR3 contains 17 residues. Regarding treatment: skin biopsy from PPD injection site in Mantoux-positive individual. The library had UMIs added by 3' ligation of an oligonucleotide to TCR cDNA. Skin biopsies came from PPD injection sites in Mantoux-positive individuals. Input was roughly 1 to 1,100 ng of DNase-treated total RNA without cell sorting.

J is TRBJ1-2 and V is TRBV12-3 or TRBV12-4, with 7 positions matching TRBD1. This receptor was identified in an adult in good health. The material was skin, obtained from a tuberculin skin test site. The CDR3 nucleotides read TGTGCCAGCAGTTTTCATAAGTTGGCAGGGGGAGATTATGGCTACACCTTC. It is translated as CASSFHKLAGGDYGYTF.